This entry describes one TCR beta chain. The antigen is undetermined. The V end was cut by 7 bases, the J end by 2 bases, with 15 bases between. This CDR3 comprises 13 residues. Germline V gene sequence: CDR1 SQVTM, CDR2 ANQGSEA. Sequencing used immunoSEQ multiplex PCR; TCRdb keeps in-frame clones, though not all of them. The repertoire holds around 50,000 clones, with roughly 90% as singletons. Time point described: baseline, week 1 (first vaccination visit). This sample's treatment: pre-vaccination baseline after standard-of-care therapy. These data come from a study of a mutant IDH1 vaccine in newly diagnosed glioma. Study outcomes and limitations: Among patients, roughly 93% showed immune responses induced by the vaccine.

The starting material was PBMCs, obtained from a glioma patient treated with radiotherapy, temozolomide or both. The chain combines TRBV29-1 with TRBJ2-7; TRBD1 might be the D (5 bases). The sequence derives from a middle-aged man with glioma. The CDR3 sequence is CSATTRTTYEQYF. DNA for the CDR3: TGCAGCGCCACGACCCGGACAACCTACGAGCAGTACTTC.